The rows below give T cell receptor beta chains drawn from one sample of a study of CD8 T cells in ankylosing spondylitis. TCRdb re-called the 5' RACE reads with MiXCR, one entry per CDR3 protein. The data contain 250,000 or so distinct CDR3 sequences, around 25% of them singletons. The sequencing input was blood, either unsorted or a sorted T cell fraction (not recorded which). These receptors were obtained from a male donor with ankylosing spondylitis or in good health (not recorded which). The CDR3 runs from the conserved cysteine through the conserved F or W. D genes are given only for firm matches. Size tells how often a clone was seen (once, few, many) or the class of an expanded clone, and some rows leave it out.

>TRBD1|TRBJ2-7|TRBV10-2|13|.
TGCGCCAGCAGCCAGGGACAGAACGACGAGCAGTACTTC
CASSQGQNDEQYF
>TRBD1|TRBJ2-7|TRBV2|15|many
TGTGCCAGCAGGGTAGGGGGCCTCGGTTCCTACGAGCAGTACTTC
CASRVGGLGSYEQYF
>TRBD2|TRBJ2-5|TRBV6-4|13|few
TGTGCCAGCAGCCCGACTAGCACGGAGACCCAGTACTTC
CASSPTSTETQYF
>.|TRBJ1-2|TRBV5-1|15|.
TGCGCCAGCAGCCCGCTTCGGGGTGGCAACTATGGCTACACCTTC
CASSPLRGGNYGYTF
>.|TRBJ2-1|TRBV10-2|13|few
TGCGCCAGCAGTCCCGGGCTATACAATGAGCAGTTCTTC
CASSPGLYNEQFF
>.|TRBJ2-7|TRBV5-6|13|few
TGTGCCAGCAGCTTGGTCGGTACCTACGAGCAGTACTTC
CASSLVGTYEQYF
>.|TRBJ2-2|TRBV9|16|.
TGTGCCAGCAGAGGAGCGGGCCACGCGAACACCGGGGAGCTGTTTTTT
CASRGAGHANTGELFF
>.|TRBJ2-3|TRBV20-1|13|.
TGCAGTGCTGGCGCAAGCAGCACAGATACGCAGTATTTT
CSAGASSTDTQYF
>.|TRBJ2-2|TRBV10-3|14|many
TGTGCCATCAGTGAGTCACAAAGCACCGGGGAGCTGTTTTTT
CAISESQSTGELFF
>.|TRBJ1-5|TRBV30|13|.
TGTGCCTGGACAACAGGGTTGTATCAGCCCCAGCATTTT
CAWTTGLYQPQHF
>.|TRBJ2-7|TRBV20-1|15|many
TGCAGTGCTAGAGGAGAGGACGGAATAGCCTACGAGCAGTACTTC
CSARGEDGIAYEQYF
>TRBD2|TRBJ2-1|TRBV10-3|17|many
TGTGCCATCACTCTGTGGGCTAGCGGGGGGTCCTACAATGAGCAGTTCTTC
CAITLWASGGSYNEQFF
>TRBD1|TRBJ1-4|TRBV12-3/TRBV12-4|14|many
TGTGCCAGCAGCCGACAGGGTTTAAATGAAAAACTGTTTTTT
CASSRQGLNEKLFF
>TRBD1|TRBJ2-2|TRBV5-1|15|many
TGCGCCAGCAGCTTGTCTGGGACAGGGTCCGGGGAGCTGTTTTTT
CASSLSGTGSGELFF
>.|TRBJ2-7|TRBV7-6|15|.
TGTGCCAGCAGCCTTACTCCCAAAGGGTCCTACGAGCAGTACTTC
CASSLTPKGSYEQYF
>.|TRBJ1-6|TRBV11-2|12|many
TGTGCCAGCAGCGGACTGAATTCACCCCTCCACTTT
CASSGLNSPLHF
>.|TRBJ1-5|TRBV9|15|.
TGTGCCAGCAGCGGTAGGCCCGATAGCAATCAGCCCCAGCATTTT
CASSGRPDSNQPQHF
>TRBD1|TRBJ2-7|TRBV20-1|13|many
TGCAGTGCTACAGGGGGCGAGGGCTACGAGCAGTACTTC
CSATGGEGYEQYF
>TRBD1|TRBJ2-1|TRBV27|19|.
TGTGCCAGCAGGGGGGACAGGGACTTTACGTCGGGGGACTACAATGAGCAGTTCTTC
CASRGDRDFTSGDYNEQFF
>.|TRBJ2-3|TRBV5-6|17|.
TGTGCCAGCAGCTTCTACCGACAGGCCTTATCGCCAGATACGCAGTATTTT
CASSFYRQALSPDTQYF
>.|TRBJ1-2|TRBV12-3/TRBV12-4|13|many
TGTGCCAGCAGCCTCCGGGACCTCTATGGCTACACCTTC
CASSLRDLYGYTF
>.|TRBJ2-7|TRBV12-3/TRBV12-4|13|.
TGTGCCAGCAGTTTTAGTATAGGGGACGAGCAGTACTTC
CASSFSIGDEQYF
>TRBD2|TRBJ2-7|TRBV20-1|14|few
TGCAGTGCTAGAAATAGCGGGGGGGCCGGTGAGCAGTACTTC
CSARNSGGAGEQYF
>TRBD1|TRBJ2-3|TRBV12-3/TRBV12-4|14|few
TGTGCCAGCAGACCGGGACAGGGATCAGATACGCAGTATTTT
CASRPGQGSDTQYF
>.|TRBJ2-5|TRBV15|14|.
TGTGCCACCAGCAGAGCCATTTTCCAAGAGACCCAGTACTTC
CATSRAIFQETQYF
>TRBD1|TRBJ2-7|TRBV20-1|15|many
TGCAGTGCTAGGTGGACAGGGGGTTCCTCTTACGAGCAGTACTTC
CSARWTGGSSYEQYF
>.|TRBJ2-1|TRBV20-1|15|.
TGCAGTGCCCGTCCGGCCGAGGGGACTTACAATGAGCAGTTCTTC
CSARPAEGTYNEQFF
>TRBD1|TRBJ2-7|TRBV5-4|14|few
TGTGCCAGCAGTTGGGTGGGACAGGACTACGAGCAGTACTTC
CASSWVGQDYEQYF